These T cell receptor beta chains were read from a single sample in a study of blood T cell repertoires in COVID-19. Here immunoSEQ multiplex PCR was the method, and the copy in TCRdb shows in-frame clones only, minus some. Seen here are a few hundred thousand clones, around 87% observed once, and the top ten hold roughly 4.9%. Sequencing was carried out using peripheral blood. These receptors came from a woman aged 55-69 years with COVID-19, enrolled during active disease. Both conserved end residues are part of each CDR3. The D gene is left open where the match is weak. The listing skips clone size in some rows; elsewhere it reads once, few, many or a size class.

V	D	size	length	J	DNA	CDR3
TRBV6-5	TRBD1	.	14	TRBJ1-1	TGTGCCAGCAGCGCCGGGACAGGAAACACTGAAGCTTTCTTT	CASSAGTGNTEAFF
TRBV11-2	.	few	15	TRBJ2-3	TGTGCCAGCAGCTTAGATCAGACTAGGCCAGATACGCAGTATTTT	CASSLDQTRPDTQYF
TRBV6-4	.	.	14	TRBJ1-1	TGTGCCAGCAGTCCCACTGGACAGTTCACTGAAGCTTTCTTT	CASSPTGQFTEAFF
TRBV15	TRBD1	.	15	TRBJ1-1	TGTGCCACCAGCAGGGGACAGGGGACGAACACTGAAGCTTTCTTT	CATSRGQGTNTEAFF
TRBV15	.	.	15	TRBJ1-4	TGTGCCACCAGCAGTAGCGGGGGATGGAGTGAAAAACTGTTTTTT	CATSSSGGWSEKLFF
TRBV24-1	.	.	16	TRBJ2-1	TGTGCCACCAGTGATCCCGGGAAGAACAGATACAATGAGCAGTTCTTC	CATSDPGKNRYNEQFF
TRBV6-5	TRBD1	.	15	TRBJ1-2	TGTGCCAGCAGCCAGCGTCCAGGGGGTGAAACAGGCTACACCTTC	CASSQRPGGETGYTF
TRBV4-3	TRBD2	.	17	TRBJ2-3	TGCGCCAGCAGCCCATCCCCGGCAGCGGGAGGGCCAGATACGCAGTATTTT	CASSPSPAAGGPDTQYF
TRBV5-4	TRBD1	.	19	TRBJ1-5	TGTGCCAGCAGCACGTATCCCGGGACAGGGGTAAGCGGCAATCAGCCCCAGCATTTT	CASSTYPGTGVSGNQPQHF
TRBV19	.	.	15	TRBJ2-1	TGTGCCAGTACCCCAAGGGGGAGCATTGACAATGAGCAGTTCTTC	CASTPRGSIDNEQFF
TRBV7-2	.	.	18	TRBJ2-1	TGTGCCAGCAGCCCGCGCCCGGGGTTAGGGGGCTCCTACAATGAGCAGTTCTTC	CASSPRPGLGGSYNEQFF
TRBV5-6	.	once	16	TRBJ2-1	TGTGCCAGCAGCTTAGAGCTAGCGATCTCCTACAATGAGCAGTTCTTC	CASSLELAISYNEQFF
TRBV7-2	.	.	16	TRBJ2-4	TGTGCCAGCAGCCCTGGGGGAGGTGTAGCCAAAAACATTCAGTACTTC	CASSPGGGVAKNIQYF
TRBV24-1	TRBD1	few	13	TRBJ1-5	TGTGCCATCCAACAGGGGAGCAATCAGCCCCAGCATTTT	CAIQQGSNQPQHF
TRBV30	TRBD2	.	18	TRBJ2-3	TGTGCCTGGACCATTTCTTCCGGGACTAGCGGGGGCACAGATACGCAGTATTTT	CAWTISSGTSGGTDTQYF
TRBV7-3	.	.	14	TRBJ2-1	TGTGCCAGCAGCACCGGACTCTCCTACAATGAGCAGTTCTTC	CASSTGLSYNEQFF
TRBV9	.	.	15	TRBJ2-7	TGTGCCAGCAGCGTTGCCGGCGGCAGCTCCTACGAGCAGTACTTC	CASSVAGGSSYEQYF
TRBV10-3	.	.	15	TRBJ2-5	TGTGCCATCAGTGAATTACAGGGAAGAGGGGAGACCCAGTACTTC	CAISELQGRGETQYF
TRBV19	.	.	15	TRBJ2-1	TGTGCCAGTAGTTTGGCGGGATACTCCCTCGGGGAGCAGTTCTTC	CASSLAGYSLGEQFF
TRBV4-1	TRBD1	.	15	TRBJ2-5	TGCGCCAGCAGCCAAGATCAGGGACAGGGGGAGACCCAGTACTTC	CASSQDQGQGETQYF
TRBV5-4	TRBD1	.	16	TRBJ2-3	TGTGCCAGCAGCCCAGGCGGGACAGGGGCTCTCGTTACGCAGTATTTT	CASSPGGTGALVTQYF
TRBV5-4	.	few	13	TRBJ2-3	TGTGCCAGCAGCTTGCGGCGGCCAGATACGCAGTATTTT	CASSLRRPDTQYF
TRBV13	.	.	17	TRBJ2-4	TGTGCCAGCAGCTTAGGCTCAAGAGGGCGACCCAAAAACATTCAGTACTTC	CASSLGSRGRPKNIQYF
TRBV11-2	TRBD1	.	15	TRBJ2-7	TGTGCCAGCAGCTTCTCGGGACAGTACCCCTACGAGCAGTACTTC	CASSFSGQYPYEQYF
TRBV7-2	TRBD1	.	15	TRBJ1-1	TGTGCCAGCAGCTTAGGAGGACAGGGCAGGGCTGAAGCTTTCTTT	CASSLGGQGRAEAFF
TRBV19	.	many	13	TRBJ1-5	TGTGCCAGTAGTATAGAGTCAGGGAGGGCCCAGCATTTT	CASSIESGRAQHF
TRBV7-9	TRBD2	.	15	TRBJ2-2	TGTGCCAGCAGCCCACTAGCGGCGAACACCGGGGAGCTGTTTTTT	CASSPLAANTGELFF
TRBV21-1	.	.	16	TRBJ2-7	TGTGCCAGCAGCAAAGCGCCCGGACAGGGGGCTTACGAGCAGTACTTC	CASSKAPGQGAYEQYF
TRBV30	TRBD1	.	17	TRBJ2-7	TGTGCCTGGGGCAAAAAAACAACAGGGGCCGGGACGTACGAGCAGTACTTC	CAWGKKTTGAGTYEQYF
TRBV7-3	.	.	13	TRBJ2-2	TGTGCCAGCAGCTTAGGTCCTATCGGGGAGCTGTTTTTT	CASSLGPIGELFF
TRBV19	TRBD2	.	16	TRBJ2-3	TGTGCCAGTAGTATTCCGGGCGGGAGAAGCACAGATACGCAGTATTTT	CASSIPGGRSTDTQYF
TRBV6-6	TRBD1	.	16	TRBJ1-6	TGTGCCAGCAGTAGGGGGACAGGGGCGAATAATTCACCCCTCCACTTT	CASSRGTGANNSPLHF
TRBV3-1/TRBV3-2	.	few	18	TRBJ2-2	TGTGCCAGCAGCAGTAGCCAGGATACAGGGCCGAACACCGGGGAGCTGTTTTTT	CASSSSQDTGPNTGELFF
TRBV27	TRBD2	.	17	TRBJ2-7	TGTGCCAGCAGTTTATGGGGGACTAGCGGGAGGACCTACGAGCAGTACTTC	CASSLWGTSGRTYEQYF
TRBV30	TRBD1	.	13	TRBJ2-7	TGTGCCTGGACCCGACAGGGCTCCTACGAGCAGTACTTC	CAWTRQGSYEQYF
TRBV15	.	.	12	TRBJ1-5	TGTGCCACCAGCGGGGGGAGGCAGCCCCAGCATTTT	CATSGGRQPQHF
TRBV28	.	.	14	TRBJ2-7	TGTGCCAGCAGCTCGGGCGGGAATAAGGTTGAGCAGTACTTC	CASSSGGNKVEQYF
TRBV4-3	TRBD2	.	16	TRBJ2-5	TGCGCCAGCAGCCTCAGGACTAGCGTGTCTTTTGGGACCCAGTACTTC	CASSLRTSVSFGTQYF
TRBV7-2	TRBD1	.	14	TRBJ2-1	TGTGCCAGCAGCAAACAGGGGAATCGGAATGAGCAGTTCTTC	CASSKQGNRNEQFF
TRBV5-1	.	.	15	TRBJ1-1	TGCGCCAGCAGCTTGGGACAGGCCTCGAACACTGAAGCTTTCTTT	CASSLGQASNTEAFF
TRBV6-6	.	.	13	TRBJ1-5	TGTGCCAGCAGCCCGGGGAGCAATCAGCCCCAGCATTTT	CASSPGSNQPQHF
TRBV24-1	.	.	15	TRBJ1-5	TGTGCCACCAGTGATGGCAGGGGAGGGGATCAGCCCCAGCATTTT	CATSDGRGGDQPQHF
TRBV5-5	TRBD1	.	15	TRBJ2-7	TGTGCCAGCAGGACAGGGGGAGTGGACTCCTACGAGCAGTACTTC	CASRTGGVDSYEQYF
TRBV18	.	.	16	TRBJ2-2	TGTGCCAGCTCACCTACAGGGAAAAGGAACACCGGGGAGCTGTTTTTT	CASSPTGKRNTGELFF
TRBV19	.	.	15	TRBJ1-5	TGTGCCAGTAGTAGGGGCGCTCAGGGTTATCAGCCCCAGCATTTT	CASSRGAQGYQPQHF
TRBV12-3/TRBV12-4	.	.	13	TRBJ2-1	TGTGCCAGCAGCCAAGACGGCAGGAATGAGCAGTTCTTC	CASSQDGRNEQFF
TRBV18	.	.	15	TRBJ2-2	TGTGCCAGCTCACCGACAGGAGTGAACACCGGGGAGCTGTTTTTT	CASSPTGVNTGELFF
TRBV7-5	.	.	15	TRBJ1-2	TGTGTCAGAAGCGTTCCCGGGGGATCCCCCTATGGCTACACCTTC	CVRSVPGGSPYGYTF
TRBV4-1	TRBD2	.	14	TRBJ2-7	TGCGCCAGCAGCCATCTAGCGGGAGCCTACGAGCAGTACTTC	CASSHLAGAYEQYF
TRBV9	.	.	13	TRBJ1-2	TGTGCCAGCAGCGTAGAACCTCGAGGTGGCTACACCTTC	CASSVEPRGGYTF
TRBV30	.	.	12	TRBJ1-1	TGTGCCTGGGGCTTCGGGAGAGGATCAGCTTTCTTT	CAWGFGRGSAFF
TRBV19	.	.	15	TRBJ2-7	TGTGCCAGTAGTATAGCCAGTGCTCCCTCCTACGAGCAGTACTTC	CASSIASAPSYEQYF
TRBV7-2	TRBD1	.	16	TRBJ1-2	TGTGCCAGCAGCTTAGCATCGGACAGGATAAAGGATGGCTACACCTTC	CASSLASDRIKDGYTF
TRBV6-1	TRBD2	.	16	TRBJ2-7	TGTGCCAGCAGTGATCCGGGACTAGCGCTCTCCTACGAGCAGTACTTC	CASSDPGLALSYEQYF
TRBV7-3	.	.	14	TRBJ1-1	TGTGCCAGCAGCTTATTTGGGGGGAGTACTGAAGCTTTCTTT	CASSLFGGSTEAFF
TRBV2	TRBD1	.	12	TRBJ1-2	TGTGCCAGCAGGGACAGGATATATGGCTACACCTTC	CASRDRIYGYTF
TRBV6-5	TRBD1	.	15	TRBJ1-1	TGTGCCAGCAGTTACCTCGGGACAGGGAGGACTGAAGCTTTCTTT	CASSYLGTGRTEAFF
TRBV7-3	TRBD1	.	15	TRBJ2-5	TGTGCCAGCAGCTTAGGGGCCAGGGGGCGAGAGACCCAGTACTTC	CASSLGARGRETQYF
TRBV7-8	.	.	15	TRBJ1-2	TGTGCCAGCAGCCTACCCACAGGGAACCTCTATGGCTACACCTTC	CASSLPTGNLYGYTF